Given below is one T cell receptor (beta chain) in context. Its cognate antigen is unknown. The record originates from a study of identical twins. The study's findings and limits: Out-of-frame beta sequences exhibited a weaker degree of excess twin sharing. These conclusions were based on statistical analysis (cross-sectional, not following the same donors). There is a chance that invariant MAIT and iNKT cells partially muddied zero-insertion analyses.

There are 15 residues in the CDR3. Germline V lookup: CDR1 MNHEY, CDR2 SVGEGT. The V and J ends lost 8 bases and 7 bases, in that order; junction bases with no gene match: 8. Via MiXCR, TCRdb re-called the 5' RACE reads, giving one row per CDR3 protein. The data hold hundreds of thousands of distinct CDR3 sequences, with over 5% observed a single time. Sequencing input: naive T cells sorted from blood. The chain is built from TRBV6-2 or TRBV6-3 and TRBJ2-1; 13 bases align to TRBD2. The sequence was obtained from a man younger than 35 in good health. CDR3 protein: CASGGTSGNRNEQFF. Here the CDR3 DNA reads TGTGCCAGCGGGGGGACTAGCGGGAACCGGAATGAGCAGTTCTTC.